This T cell receptor beta chain emerged from a study of regulatory T cells in long-lasting Graves disease. Study conclusions and caveats: Exclusively peripheral blood, rather than thyroid tissue, was studied.

Libraries of TCR beta came from iRepertoire HTBI primers plus Arm-PCR of CDR3 regions. Via MiXCR, TCRdb re-called the multiplex PCR reads, giving one row per CDR3 protein. The profile shows 380,000 or so distinct CDR3 sequences, roughly 17% of them singletons. CDR1 is SSHAT, CDR2 FNYEAQ, per germline (reference sequence). The CDR3 extends over 13 amino acids. The time point here: newly diagnosed GD, antithyroid drugs for less than 3 months. Following extraction of RNA from PBMCs, that RNA was used to make the TCR library. This clonotype was observed at least ten times. As yet, its antigen is unknown. One end of the junction is discordant with germline, which a read error may explain. The data were also submitted as part of a second study, on T cells in Graves' hyperthyroidism and ophthalmopathy.

The chain links TRBV7-7 to TRBJ2-5; unclear D gene. The receptor was isolated from a woman between 18 and 29 years old with Graves disease. This specimen was peripheral blood mononuclear cells (PBMCs), taken at new diagnosis, from a patient treated with antithyroid drugs. For the CDR3, the DNA is TGTGCTAGCAGTTTAGGCCTCCTAGAGACCCAGTACTTC. It specifies CASSLGLLETQYF. Using reference TRBV7-7 and TRBJ2-5 for the parts outside the CDR3, the full variable domain is GAGVSQSPRYKVTKRGQDVTLRCDPISSHATLYWYQQALGQGPEFLTYFNYEAQPDKSGLPSDRFSAERPEGSISTLTIQRTEQRDSAMYRCASSLGLLETQYFGPGTRLLVL.